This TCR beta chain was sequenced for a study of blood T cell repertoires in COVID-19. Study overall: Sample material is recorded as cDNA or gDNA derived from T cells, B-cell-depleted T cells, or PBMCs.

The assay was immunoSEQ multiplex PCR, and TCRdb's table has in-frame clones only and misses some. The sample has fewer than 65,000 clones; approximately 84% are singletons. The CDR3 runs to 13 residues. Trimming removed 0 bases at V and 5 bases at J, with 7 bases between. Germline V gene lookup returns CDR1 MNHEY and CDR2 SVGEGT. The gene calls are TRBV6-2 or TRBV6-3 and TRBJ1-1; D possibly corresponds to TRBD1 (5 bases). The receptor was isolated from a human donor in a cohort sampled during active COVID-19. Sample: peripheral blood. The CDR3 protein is CASSYSKGTEAFF. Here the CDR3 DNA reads TGTGCCAGCAGTTACTCGAAGGGGACTGAAGCTTTCTTT.